The 25 T cell receptor beta chains presented below share a single source sample, sequenced in a study of CD8 T cells in Susac syndrome. An input of roughly 0.5 to 1 ug of RNA was subjected to reverse transcription using random hexamers. Each CDR3 protein is one row after TCRdb ran MiXCR on the immunoSEQ multiplex PCR reads. The sample lists about 300,000 distinct CDR3 sequences; 70% to 90% were seen once. The specimen was CD8+ T cells from PBMCs. The receptors derive from a human donor with multiple sclerosis.

This clonotype was seen only once. The V gene is TRBV4-3, the J gene TRBJ2-1; 14 bases line up with TRBD2. Germline V lookup: CDR1 LGHNA, CDR2 YSLEER. The CDR3 length is 17 residues. V lost 2 bases, J lost 12 bases, and 12 bases stayed unmatched. The CDR3 DNA reads TGCGCCAGCAGCCAAAGAGAGGGACTAGCGGGAGTTAGTGGGCAGTTCTTC. Translating it yields CASSQREGLAGVSGQFF.

The table lists this clonotype with a count of one. This chain links TRBV19 with TRBJ1-5; no reliable D call. This CDR3 has 16 amino acids. Germline V gives CDR1 LNHDA, CDR2 SQIVND (reference sequence). The V gene lost 5 bases and the J gene lost 1 base, with 15 bases spanning the gap. The CDR3 here is CASSPGGYGSNQPQHF. The CDR3 DNA is TGTGCCAGTAGTCCTGGTGGGTACGGAAGCAATCAGCCCCAGCATTTT.

The chain is built from TRBV28 and TRBJ2-3, with no clear D. The V gene lost 7 bases and the J gene lost 3 bases, with 14 bases spanning the gap. Germline V gene sequence: CDR1 MDHEN, CDR2 SYDVKM. The length of the CDR3 is 14 residues. The CDR3 DNA reads as TGTGCCAGCACTTTTGGCTCCGGGACAGATACGCAGTATTTT. The encoded protein is CASTFGSGTDTQYF.

The V gene is TRBV6-6, the J gene TRBJ1-1, with 7 positions matching TRBD1. The V gene end was trimmed by 2 bases and the J gene end by 4 bases; junction bases not matched to a gene: 7. This CDR3 has 15 amino acids. Germline V gives CDR1 MNHNY, CDR2 SVGAGI (reference sequence). The CDR3 region has the DNA TGTGCCAGCAGTTACGACGGGCAGGGGGGCACTGAAGCTTTCTTT. Translating gives CASSYDGQGGTEAFF.

The rearrangement links TRBV4-1 to TRBJ2-6; D remains ambiguous. This CDR3 has 18 residues. Trimming shortened V by 1 base and J by 1 base, and 14 bases separated the two germline ends. The germline V gene encodes CDR1 MGHRA and CDR2 YSYEKL. CDR3 nucleotides: TGCGCCAGCAGCCAAGTACCGGTCGGTGAATCTGGGGCCAACGTCCTGACTTTC. Translated: CASSQVPVGESGANVLTF.

This rearrangement joins TRBV20-1 to TRBJ2-1; the match to TRBD2 covers 8 bases. CDR3 length: 13 amino acids. Trimming at V came to 6 bases and at J to 8 bases, leaving 9 bases not matched to a gene. Germline-derived CDR1 and CDR2 are DFQATT and SNEGSKA (reference sequence). CDR3 residues: CSARGEREYEQFF. CDR3 in DNA: TGCAGTGCCCGGGGGGAGCGGGAGTATGAGCAGTTCTTC.

This clonotype was counted once. This chain links TRBV4-1 with TRBJ2-7, with TRBD1 matching 8 bases. Germline CDR1 reads MGHRA; CDR2 reads YSYEKL. Unmatched junction bases numbered 5, after V lost 0 bases and J lost 4 bases. This CDR3 is 15 amino acids long. Here the CDR3 reads CASSQDPGGRYEQYF. The CDR3 DNA follows: TGCGCCAGCAGCCAAGATCCAGGGGGCAGGTACGAGCAGTACTTC.

The V and J genes are TRBV28 and TRBJ1-2, with 8 positions matching TRBD1. The CDR3 spans 13 residues. The V and J ends lost 11 bases and 6 bases, in that order; junction bases with no gene match: 11. CDR1 is MDHEN and CDR2 is SYDVKM in the germline V gene. The CDR3 region is CAGSDRARDGYTF. CDR3 nucleotides: TGTGCCGGTTCGGACAGGGCGAGAGATGGCTACACCTTC.

This clonotype has just a few counts. The chain uses TRBV28 and TRBJ1-2; no reliable D call. V gave up 4 bases and J gave up 0 bases, with 6 bases separating them. Germline assignment: CDR1 MDHEN and CDR2 SYDVKM. CDR3 length: 13 residues. The CDR3 reads CASSSGANYGYTF. CDR3 sequence (DNA): TGTGCCAGCAGTTCTGGCGCTAACTATGGCTACACCTTC.

This clonotype was recorded only once. The J gene is TRBJ1-5, the V gene TRBV7-9; D is uncertain. V lost 5 bases and J lost 5, with 19 bases in between. Germline CDR1 reads SEHNR; CDR2 reads FQNEAQ (reference sequence). The CDR3 length is 16 residues. CDR3 bases: TGTGCCAGCAGCGAGTTGAGTCCAGGAGCCGATCAGCCCCAGCATTTT. Protein product: CASSELSPGADQPQHF.

The CDR3 sequence is CASSQDSQGYGNQPQHF. The CDR3 DNA reads TGCGCCAGCAGCCAAGACTCGCAGGGGTACGGGAATCAGCCCCAGCATTTT. The J gene is TRBJ1-5, the V gene TRBV4-1, with a possible D match to TRBD1 (6 bases). Trimming pared 0 bases from V and 4 bases from J, leaving 16 bases between. The CDR3 sequence is 17 residues long. Germline V lookup: CDR1 MGHRA, CDR2 YSYEKL.

The CDR3 loop is CASSYWDSLNEQFF. CDR3 nucleotide sequence: TGTGCCAGCAGTTACTGGGACAGCCTCAATGAGCAGTTCTTC. The chain recombines TRBV6-2 or TRBV6-3 with TRBJ2-1, with 7 bases lining up with TRBD1. The germline gives CDR1 MNHEY, CDR2 SVGEGT. The CDR3 spans 14 residues. V shed 1 base, J shed 6 bases, and the junction held 3 bases outside the gene matches.

The chain has TRBV28 and TRBJ2-5, with 11 nucleotides matching TRBD2. Germline-derived CDR1 and CDR2 are MDHEN and SYDVKM. CDR3 length equals 17 residues. The V and J ends lost 6 bases and 2 bases, in that order; junction bases with no gene match: 11. The DNA for the CDR3 is TGTGCCAGCAGCGAGACCGGGACTAGCGGCTTACAAGAGACCCAGTACTTC. This encodes CASSETGTSGLQETQYF.

The genes are TRBV29-1 and TRBJ1-1, with D uncertain. V lost 4 bases to trimming and J lost 8 bases, with 8 bases between them. Germline V gives CDR1 SQVTM, CDR2 ANQGSEA. This CDR3 is built from 10 residues. CDR3 nucleotides: TGCAGCGTTGCCCTCGGGGAAGCTTTCTTT. Its translation is CSVALGEAFF.

The rearrangement links TRBV4-3 to TRBJ1-3, with D maybe TRBD1 (5 bases). The CDR3 consists of 16 residues. Per germline, CDR1 LGHNA and CDR2 YSLEER. Between the trimmed V and J ends, which lost 4 bases and 0 bases, there was a span of 13 bases. CDR3 loop: CASSLGHGFSGNTIYF. The CDR3, as DNA: TGCGCCAGCAGCCTCGGACACGGTTTCTCTGGAAACACCATATATTTT.

The gene calls are TRBV7-2 and TRBJ2-3, with 10 bases matching TRBD2. V trimming: 5 bases; J trimming: 1 base; junction bases outside the gene matches: 9. The CDR3 spans 17 residues. Germline CDR1 is SGHTA and CDR2 is FQGNSA. DNA of the CDR3: TGTGCCAGCAGCCCGCGACTAGCGGGCTTAGGCACAGATACGCAGTATTTT. It encodes CASSPRLAGLGTDTQYF.

V gene TRBV6-2 or TRBV6-3 combines with J gene TRBJ1-2; TRBD1 is a possible D gene (5 bases). Trimming removed 0 bases at V and 6 bases at J, with 17 bases between. Germline V CDR1 and CDR2: MNHEY, SVGEGT. The CDR3 runs 16 residues. The CDR3 DNA is TGTGCCAGCAGTTACTCGATATCCGCTGGGGCGCATGGCTACACCTTC. Protein: CASSYSISAGAHGYTF.

The rearrangement joins TRBV19 to TRBJ2-7, with D possibly called TRBD1 or TRBD2 (5 bases each). Germline CDR1 is LNHDA and CDR2 is SQIVND (reference sequence). The CDR3 is made up of 12 amino acids. V was trimmed by 9 bases and J by 2 bases, leaving 11 bases between them. In nucleotides, the CDR3 is TGTGCCAGCCGGGACGGGACCTACGAGCAGTACTTC. Protein product: CASRDGTYEQYF.

The CDR3 protein is CASTRGLGTAAGELFF. The CDR3 DNA is TGTGCCAGCACGCGCGGGCTGGGGACCGCAGCCGGGGAGCTGTTTTTT. The chain combines TRBV27 with TRBJ2-2; D may be TRBD1 or TRBD2 (5 bases each). Trimming removed 7 bases from V and 6 bases from J, with 21 bases in between. Germline V gene sequence: CDR1 MNHEY, CDR2 SMNVEV (reference sequence). The length of the CDR3 is 16 residues.

This clonotype came up once. The chain is built from TRBV6-2 or TRBV6-3 and TRBJ2-2; D possibly corresponds to TRBD1 (5 bases). CDR1 and CDR2 (germline): MNHEY, SVGEGT. Deletions cut 6 bases from V and 7 bases from J, with 15 bases between. There are 14 residues in the CDR3. The CDR3 DNA is TGTGCCAGCAGACTACAGGCCAGGGACGGGGAGCTGTTTTTT. Protein: CASRLQARDGELFF.

The chain carries TRBV7-9 and TRBJ2-7; the match to TRBD1 covers 10 bases. The CDR3 is made up of 14 amino acids. The V gene end was trimmed by 3 bases and the J gene end by 5 bases; junction bases not matched to a gene: 4. Germline lookup yields CDR1 SEHNR and CDR2 FQNEAQ (reference sequence). Here the CDR3 DNA reads TGTGCCAGCAGCTTTGGACAGGGGGTCAACGAGCAGTACTTC. Encoded protein: CASSFGQGVNEQYF.

CDR3: CSVVGLAVETDEQFF. The CDR3 DNA follows: TGCAGCGTTGTGGGACTAGCGGTGGAGACGGATGAGCAGTTCTTC. The V gene is TRBV29-1, the J gene TRBJ2-1, with 11 bases that match TRBD2. The germline gives CDR1 SQVTM, CDR2 ANQGSEA. The V gene end was trimmed by 4 bases and the J gene end by 8 bases; junction bases not matched to a gene: 10. The CDR3 has 15 residues.

The chain combines TRBV28 with TRBJ1-2; 9 bases fit TRBD1. Germline loops: CDR1 MDHEN, CDR2 SYDVKM. V shed 5 bases, J shed 5 bases, and the junction held 9 bases outside the gene matches. This CDR3 spans 15 amino acids. CDR3 protein: CASSGTGGLIYGYTF. The CDR3 DNA follows: TGTGCCAGCAGTGGTACAGGGGGCTTAATATATGGCTACACCTTC.

V and J are TRBV27 and TRBJ1-4; D unclear. Trimming removed 5 bases from V and 8 bases from J, with 21 bases in between. The CDR3 extends over 16 amino acids. Germline V gives CDR1 MNHEY, CDR2 SMNVEV (reference sequence). The CDR3 spells CASSVSPSQTVEKLFF. In nucleotides, the CDR3 is TGTGCCAGCAGTGTCTCTCCAAGCCAGACCGTGGAAAAACTGTTTTTT.

In nucleotides, the CDR3 is TGTGCCAGCGGGGACTTTCCGCGCAATGAGCAGTTCTTC. Protein product: CASGDFPRNEQFF. The chain joins TRBV7-8 to TRBJ2-1; tentative D call: TRBD2 (6 bases). Germline values: CDR1 SGHVS, CDR2 FQNEAQ. Trimming pared 8 bases from V and 6 bases from J, leaving 14 bases between. The CDR3 spans 13 residues.